This TCR beta chain was found in a study of cytomegalovirus exposure and HLA in healthy donors. The CDR3 consists of 17 residues. The ends lost 11 bases at V and 4 bases at J; junction bases unmatched: 15. Germline-derived CDR1 and CDR2 are SGHVS and FQNEAQ. Sequencing was performed with immunoSEQ multiplex PCR; in TCRdb, only in-frame clones are kept and a portion is missing. This repertoire shows approximately 120,000 clones, around 94% found once; its top ten account for around 1.3%. Material for sequencing was PBMCs. This clonotype originated in a woman aged 18-29 years in good health and CMV-seronegative. The V gene is TRBV7-8, the J gene TRBJ2-2; 11 nucleotides agree with TRBD2. CDR3 sequence (DNA): TGTGCCGGAACTAGCGGGAGTGGGAGTTTAGTCACCGGGGAGCTGTTTTTT. It yields the protein CAGTSGSGSLVTGELFF.